Following are 30 T cell receptor beta chains from one sample sequenced in a study of T cells in Graves' hyperthyroidism and ophthalmopathy. RNA transcripts yielded amplified TCR beta CDR3 regions. First-round RT-PCR of the TCR CDR3 relied on the HTBI primer set. MiXCR, run by TCRdb on the multiplex PCR reads, gives a single entry per CDR3 protein. The sample carries 300,000 to 350,000 distinct CDR3 sequences, about 15% recorded once. The sequencing sample was made of blood. The receptors come from a woman aged 25 to 39 with Graves' hyperthyroidism.

A few counts support this clonotype. The rearrangement links TRBV11-2 to TRBJ1-1; unclear D gene. Trimming left V 2 bases short and J 4 bases short, with 14 bases between. The germline V gene encodes CDR1 SGHAT and CDR2 FQNNGV. This CDR3 is built from 15 residues. CDR3 coding DNA: TGTGCCAGCAGCTTAAAGACTATGGGTGGCACTGAAGCTTTCTTT. This translates into CASSLKTMGGTEAFF.

The chain combines TRBV6-1 with TRBJ1-5, with no clear D. V gave up 5 bases and J gave up 6 bases, with 11 bases separating them. The germline CDR1 and CDR2 sequences are MNHNS and SASEGT. This CDR3 region has 13 residues. In DNA form, the CDR3 reads TGTGCCAGCAGTCCCTATGGGGTTCAGCCCCAGCATTTT. It translates to CASSPYGVQPQHF.

This clonotype was seen many times. CDR3 sequence reads: CASGSGSTYFLNEQYF. DNA of the CDR3: TGTGCCAGCGGATCGGGCAGCACTTATTTTCTCAACGAGCAGTACTTC. The genes are TRBV12-3 or TRBV12-4 and TRBJ2-7; D is unresolved. The V end lost 8 bases, the J end lost 5 bases, and 25 bases lay between the germline ends. The CDR3 loop spans 16 amino acids.

A word on this clonotype: A much larger clone is a single base away; this may be a read error. This chain connects TRBV12-3 or TRBV12-4 to TRBJ1-4, with D possibly TRBD1 on 6 matching bases. This CDR3 has 15 amino acids. The CDR3 bases are TGTGTCAGCAGTCTTAGCGGGGGGCGCGCTGAAAAACTGTTTTTT. Its protein product is CVSSLSGGRAEKLFF.

This clonotype was counted ten times or more. The V and J genes are TRBV15 and TRBJ2-1; D gene unclear. The CDR3 covers 14 residues. Trimming removed 1 base from V and 7 bases from J, with 11 bases in between. CDR1 and CDR2 (germline): LNHNV, YYDKDF (reference sequence). The CDR3 DNA reads as TGTGCCACCAGCAGAGGGACCCTTGGGAATGAGCAGTTCTTC. The encoded protein is CATSRGTLGNEQFF.

This clonotype was seen many times. The chain combines TRBV6-1 with TRBJ2-5; D not resolved. The V end lost 7 bases, the J end lost 5 bases, and 11 bases lay between the germline ends. This CDR3 spans 12 amino acids. Germline-derived CDR1 and CDR2 are MNHNS and SASEGT. The CDR3 reads CASTPLGETQYF. In nucleotides, the CDR3 is TGTGCCAGCACTCCCTTGGGGGAGACCCAGTACTTC.

This clonotype was counted at least ten times. The rearrangement links TRBV20-1 to TRBJ1-1; D is ambiguous. Trimming cost V 5 bases and J 0 bases, with 13 bases left between them. CDR1 is DFQATT and CDR2 is SNEGSKA in the germline V gene (reference sequence). CDR3 size: 14 residues. Here the CDR3 DNA reads TGCAGTGCTGGACGGTCAAGAATGAACACTGAAGCTTTCTTT. Encoded protein: CSAGRSRMNTEAFF.

Concerning this clonotype: The junction differs from germline at one of its ends, possibly a read error. The genes are TRBV19 and TRBJ2-1; D unclear. The CDR3 extends over 11 amino acids. The germline V gene encodes CDR1 LNHDA and CDR2 SQIVND (reference sequence). Here the CDR3 reads CASNIGNEQFF. DNA of the CDR3: TGTGCCAGTAATATAGGCAATGAGCAGTTCTTC.

The J gene is TRBJ1-1, the V gene TRBV29-1, with D possibly being TRBD1 (5 bases). The CDR3 runs to 11 residues. Trimming cost V 0 bases and J 8 bases, with 7 bases left between them. CDR1 is SQVTM and CDR2 is ANQGSEA in the germline V gene. The CDR3 coding sequence is TGCAGCGTTGAAGATGGGGCGGAAGCTTTCTTT. This sequence encodes CSVEDGAEAFF. The variable domain in full, with the rest retrieved from reference TRBV29-1 and TRBJ1-1, is SAVISQKPSRDICQRGTSLTIQCQVDSQVTMMFWYRQQPGQSLTLIATANQGSEATYESGFVIDKFPISRPNLTFSTLTVSNMSPEDSSIYLCSVEDGAEAFFGQGTRLTVV.

There are many counts of this clonotype. This chain joins TRBV7-2 and TRBJ2-3; 11 bases align to TRBD2. Germline assignment: CDR1 SGHTA and CDR2 FQGNSA. With 4 bases clipped from V and 6 bases from J, the junction kept 6 bases outside the gene matches. CDR3 length: 15 residues. CDR3 sequence: CASSSLAGGHDTQYF. DNA for the CDR3: TGTGCCAGCAGCTCATTAGCGGGAGGGCACGATACGCAGTATTTT.

This clonotype has at least ten counts. V gene TRBV7-9 combines with J gene TRBJ2-7; the D gene could be TRBD1 or TRBD2 (6 bases each). The CDR3 is made up of 17 amino acids. V lost 5 bases and J 5 bases, leaving 25 bases between the germline ends. The V gene's germline CDR1 is SEHNR and CDR2 FQNEAQ (reference sequence). The CDR3, as DNA: TGTGCCAGCAGCCCCATTAGGGGGGAACACCATCCGGACGAGCAGTACTTC. It encodes CASSPIRGEHHPDEQYF.

This clonotype was seen at least ten times. The chain employs TRBV20-1 and TRBJ2-1; 9 bases agree with TRBD2. This CDR3 contains 15 residues. V lost 5 bases and J lost 8; bases outside the gene matches: 13. Germline loops: CDR1 DFQATT, CDR2 SNEGSKA (reference sequence). The CDR3 reads CSAGTSKWSDYEQFF. CDR3 in DNA: TGCAGTGCTGGGACTAGCAAGTGGTCGGATTATGAGCAGTTCTTC.

This chain connects TRBV28 to TRBJ2-5, with 7 nucleotides matching TRBD2. CDR3 length: 14 residues. Per germline, CDR1 MDHEN and CDR2 SYDVKM. After removal of 6 bases from V and 12 bases from J, the junction contained 16 bases not matched to a gene. In nucleotides, the CDR3 is TGTGCCAGCAGATCAGCTAGCGGACCCCTAGCCAAGTACTTC. Amino acids: CASRSASGPLAKYF.

At least ten counts were recorded for this clonotype. The chain employs TRBV28 and TRBJ2-2; D ambiguous. The length of the CDR3 is 14 residues. Germline CDR1 reads MDHEN; CDR2 reads SYDVKM. The V end lost 2 bases, the J end lost 1 base, and 5 bases lay between the germline ends. CDR3 residues: CASSLAENTGELFF. CDR3 nucleotides: TGTGCCAGCAGTTTAGCGGAGAACACCGGGGAGCTGTTTTTT. The entire variable domain, with the rest obtained from reference TRBV28 and TRBJ2-2, is as follows: DVKVTQSSRYLVKRTGEKVFLECVQDMDHENMFWYRQDPGLGLRLIYFSYDVKMKEKGDIPEGYSVSREKKERFSLILESASTNQTSMYLCASSLAENTGELFFGEGSRLTVL.

This clonotype was picked up many times. J is TRBJ2-4 and V is TRBV7-2; the match to TRBD2 covers 14 bases. The V and J ends lost 5 bases and 6 bases, in that order; junction bases with no gene match: 9. This CDR3 region has 17 residues. Germline assignment: CDR1 SGHTA and CDR2 FQGNSA. The CDR3 is CASSRDSGTSGRNIQYF. The CDR3 DNA reads as TGTGCCAGCAGCCGCGACTCCGGGACTAGCGGGAGAAACATTCAGTACTTC.

The V and J genes are TRBV25-1 and TRBJ2-7; possible D gene TRBD2, 6 bases. The V end was cut by 2 bases, the J end by 3 bases, with 17 bases between. This CDR3 has 16 residues. Germline V gene lookup returns CDR1 MGHDK and CDR2 SYGVNS. This CDR3 reads CASSEEPLAAIYEQYF. CDR3 nucleotides: TGTGCCAGCAGTGAAGAACCCTTAGCGGCTATCTACGAGCAGTACTTC.

The genes are TRBV10-2 and TRBJ1-5; maybe TRBD1 (6 bases). The V end lost 2 bases, the J end lost 4 bases, and 9 bases lay between the germline ends. The CDR3 totals 14 residues. The germline CDR1 and CDR2 sequences are WSHSY and SAAADI. The CDR3 loop is CASSETDRNQPQHF. Here the CDR3 DNA reads TGCGCCAGCAGTGAGACCGACAGGAATCAGCCCCAGCATTTT.

V is TRBV7-9 and J is TRBJ1-4; D gene uncertain. The germline gives CDR1 SEHNR, CDR2 FQNEAQ (reference sequence). The CDR3 has 14 residues. Trimming removed 4 bases at V and 7 bases at J, with 13 bases between. The DNA for the CDR3 is TGTGCCAGCAGCTCCGGCGACGACTTTGAAAAACTGTTTTTT. Translation: CASSSGDDFEKLFF.

The chain uses TRBV20-1 and TRBJ2-5, with D possibly being TRBD2 (5 bases). There are 16 residues in the CDR3. Trimming removed 0 bases at V and 5 bases at J, with 19 bases between. Germline CDR1 is DFQATT and CDR2 is SNEGSKA (reference sequence). The CDR3 bases are TGCAGTGCTAGAGATCTGGCGGACTCCGGGCCCGAGACCCAGTACTTC. Its translation is CSARDLADSGPETQYF.

This clonotype has a count of ten or more. This chain joins TRBV6-1 and TRBJ1-3, with TRBD1 matching over 7 bases. This CDR3 has 15 residues. Germline CDR1 reads MNHNS; CDR2 reads SASEGT. V gave up 6 bases and J gave up 4 bases; unmatched junction bases: 9. The chain's CDR3 is CASRGEGAQGNTIYF. The CDR3 DNA is TGTGCCAGCAGGGGCGAGGGGGCGCAAGGAAACACCATATATTTT.

This clonotype was observed at least ten times. The gene calls are TRBV12-3 or TRBV12-4 and TRBJ2-2; D is undetermined. Between the trimmed V and J ends, which lost 6 bases and 7 bases, there was a span of 21 bases. This CDR3 is built from 16 residues. CDR3 protein: CASSRRRTTNIGELFF. CDR3 nucleotides: TGTGCCAGCAGCCGGAGAAGGACCACCAATATCGGGGAGCTGTTTTTT.

This clonotype was picked up many times. The chain couples TRBV12-3 or TRBV12-4 to TRBJ1-5; TRBD1 matches 7 bases. Germline trimming cut 7 bases from V and 6 bases from J; bases unmatched to any gene: 9. CDR3 length: 14 residues. The CDR3 is CASTSRTGSQPQHF. CDR3 in DNA: TGTGCCAGCACCTCCCGGACAGGTAGTCAGCCCCAGCATTTT.

In this sample, this clonotype turned up many times. The chain couples TRBV7-9 to TRBJ2-7; 10 bases align to TRBD1. The CDR3 has 14 residues. Germline CDR1 SEHNR, CDR2 FQNEAQ (reference sequence). V lost 1 base, J lost 6 bases, and 3 bases stayed unmatched. The CDR3 nucleotides read TGTGCCAGCAGCTTAGGAGGGACAGGGGCCGAGCAGTACTTC. This gives the protein CASSLGGTGAEQYF.

This clonotype showed up just a few times. For the CDR3, the DNA is TGTGCCAGCAGCGTAGGAAATCTAGCCCGCACAGATACGCAGTATTTT. Protein product: CASSVGNLARTDTQYF. This rearrangement joins TRBV9 to TRBJ2-3, with D possibly TRBD2 on 5 matching bases. V lost 0 bases to trimming and J lost 1 base, with 12 bases between them. This CDR3 has 16 residues. The germline V gene encodes CDR1 SGDLS and CDR2 YYNGEE. The full variable domain, its missing parts supplied by reference TRBV9 and TRBJ2-3, is DSGVTQTPKHLITATGQRVTLRCSPRSGDLSVYWYQQSLDQGLQFLIQYYNGEERAKGNILERFSAQQFPDLHSELNLSSLELGDSALYFCASSVGNLARTDTQYFGPGTRLTVL.

This clonotype was picked up a small number of times. The V and J genes are TRBV6-1 and TRBJ2-5; no definite D call. Germline V gives CDR1 MNHNS, CDR2 SASEGT. The CDR3 totals 14 residues. V lost 2 bases to trimming and J lost 1 base, with 8 bases between them. The CDR3 region is CASSEHGFQETQYF. The DNA for the CDR3 is TGTGCCAGCAGTGAACACGGGTTCCAAGAGACCCAGTACTTC.

In the case of this clonotype: A much larger clone sits a single nucleotide away, making a read error possible. Lacking the conserved final phenylalanine or tryptophan, this CDR3 likely reflects a read error. The J gene is TRBJ1-1, the V gene TRBV11-2; D call uncertain. There are 13 residues in the CDR3. Germline V lookup: CDR1 SGHAT, CDR2 FQNNGV. Trimming pared 1 base from V and 2 bases from J, leaving 5 bases between. In nucleotides, the CDR3 is TGTGCCAGCAGCTTAGTGGCTAACACTGAAGCTTTCCTT. Its translation is CASSLVANTEAFL.

The chain joins TRBV6-1 to TRBJ2-3; 7 bases are a match to TRBD2. This CDR3 comprises 16 residues. After removal of 8 bases from V and 3 bases from J, the junction contained 14 bases not matched to a gene. CDR1 MNHNS and CDR2 SASEGT come from the germline V gene. The DNA of the CDR3 is TGTGCCAGCGGATATCGCGGGAGTGGGGGGACAGATACGCAGTATTTT. This encodes CASGYRGSGGTDTQYF.

J is TRBJ2-7 and V is TRBV30, with 9 bases matching TRBD1. The CDR3 consists of 14 residues. CDR1 is GTSNPN and CDR2 is SVGIG in the germline V gene (reference sequence). With 0 bases clipped from V and 2 bases from J, the junction kept 2 bases outside the gene matches. DNA of the CDR3: TGTGCCTGGAGTGTCGGACAGGGGACCTACGAGCAGTACTTC. Translating gives CAWSVGQGTYEQYF.

This clonotype was detected only once. The chain links TRBV5-4 to TRBJ2-5; TRBD2 matches at 7 bases. Trimming cost V 4 bases and J 2 bases; bases outside gene matches: 5. CDR1 and CDR2 from the germline V gene are SGHNT and YYREEE (reference sequence). CDR3 length: 14 residues. CDR3 amino acids: CASSLKGGQETQYF. For the CDR3, the DNA is TGTGCCAGCAGCCTAAAGGGAGGGCAAGAGACCCAGTACTTC.

Many counts were recorded for this clonotype. V is TRBV20-1 and J is TRBJ2-1; D call uncertain. The CDR3 loop spans 16 amino acids. The V gene lost 0 bases and the J gene lost 6 bases, with 18 bases spanning the gap. Germline V lookup: CDR1 DFQATT, CDR2 SNEGSKA (reference sequence). CDR3 residues: CSARDGSRSSFNEQFF. The CDR3, as DNA: TGCAGTGCTAGAGATGGCTCGCGGTCGTCGTTCAATGAGCAGTTCTTC.